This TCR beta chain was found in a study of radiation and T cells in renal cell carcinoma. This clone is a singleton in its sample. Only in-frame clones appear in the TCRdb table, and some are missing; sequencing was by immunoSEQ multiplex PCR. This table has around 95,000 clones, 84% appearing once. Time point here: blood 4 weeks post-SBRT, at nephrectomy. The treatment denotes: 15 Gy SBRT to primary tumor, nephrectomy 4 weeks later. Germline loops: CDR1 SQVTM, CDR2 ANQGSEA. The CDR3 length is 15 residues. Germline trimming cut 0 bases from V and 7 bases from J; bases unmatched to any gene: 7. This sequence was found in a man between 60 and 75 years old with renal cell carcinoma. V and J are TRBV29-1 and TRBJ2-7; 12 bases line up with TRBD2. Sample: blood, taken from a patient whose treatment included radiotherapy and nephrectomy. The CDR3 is CSVEDRLAGAREQYF. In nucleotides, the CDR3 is TGCAGCGTTGAAGATCGACTAGCGGGAGCAAGAGAGCAGTACTTC.